This T cell receptor (beta chain) derives from a study of molecular identifiers for immune sequencing clone quantification. Study overall: Five portions were made in replicates from RNA of roughly 20,000 or 100,000 naive CD8 cells, and four underwent sequencing.

Germline CDR1 is GTSNPN and CDR2 is SVGIG (reference sequence). CDR3 length: 13 residues. Losses at the gene ends were 3 bases for V and 5 bases for J; bases not matched to a gene: 5. Each CDR3 protein gets one entry after TCRdb re-called the PCR reads with MiXCR. Found here are 490,000 or so distinct CDR3 sequences, over 20% of them singletons; the top ten hold around 0.86%. Findings and limits, study-wide: Over 98% of effector molecules, but under 1% in naive cells, were held by clones with more than 20 RNA copies.

This clonotype was picked up many times. The antigen remains undetermined. Naive CD8 libraries used about 19,000 to 1,000,000 sorted cells and 10%, 30% or 50% RNA. Naive CD8 T cell sorting was performed on the CD8+CD4-CCR7+CD45RA+ phenotype. This sequence joins TRBV30 and TRBJ1-1, with 8 bases lining up with TRBD1. Source material: naive CD8+ T cells from blood, with Jurkat cell RNA spiked in. Subset defined: FACS-sorted CD8+CD4-CCR7+CD45RA+ naive T cells. The source of this sequence is a human donor in good health. Some libraries in this study had Jurkat cell RNA spiked in. CDR3 region: CAWRQGDITEAFF. DNA for the CDR3: TGTGCCTGGAGACAGGGGGATATAACTGAAGCTTTCTTT.